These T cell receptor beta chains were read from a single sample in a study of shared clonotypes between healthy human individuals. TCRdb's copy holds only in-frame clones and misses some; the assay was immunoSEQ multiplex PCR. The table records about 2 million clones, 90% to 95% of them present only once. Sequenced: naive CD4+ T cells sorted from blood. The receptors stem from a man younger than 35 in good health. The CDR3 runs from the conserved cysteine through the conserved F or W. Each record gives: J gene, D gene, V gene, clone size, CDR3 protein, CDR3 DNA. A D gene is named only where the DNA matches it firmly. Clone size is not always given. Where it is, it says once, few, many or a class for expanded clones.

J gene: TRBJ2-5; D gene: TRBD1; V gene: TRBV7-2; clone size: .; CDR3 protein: CASSLRGRETQYF; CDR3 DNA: TGTGCCAGCAGCTTAAGGGGGCGAGAGACCCAGTACTTC
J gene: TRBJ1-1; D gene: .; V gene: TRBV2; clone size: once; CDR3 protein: CASSVWAGTEAFF; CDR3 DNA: TGTGCCAGCAGTGTTTGGGCGGGCACTGAAGCTTTCTTT
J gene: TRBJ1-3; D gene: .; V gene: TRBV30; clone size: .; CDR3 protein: CAWSPLSGNTIYF; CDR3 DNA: TGTGCCTGGAGTCCCCTCTCTGGAAACACCATATATTTT
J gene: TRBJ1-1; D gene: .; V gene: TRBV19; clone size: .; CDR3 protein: CASSTPTDPTEAFF; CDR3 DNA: TGTGCCAGTAGTACGCCTACAGACCCCACTGAAGCTTTCTTT
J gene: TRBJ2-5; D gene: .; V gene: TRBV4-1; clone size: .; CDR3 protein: CASSQDLGGMTQYF; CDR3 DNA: TGCGCCAGCAGCCAAGATCTGGGAGGTATGACCCAGTACTTC
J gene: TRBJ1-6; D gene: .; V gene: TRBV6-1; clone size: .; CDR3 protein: CASSLDSANSPLHF; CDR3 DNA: TGTGCCAGCAGTCTTGACAGTGCCAATTCACCCCTCCACTTT
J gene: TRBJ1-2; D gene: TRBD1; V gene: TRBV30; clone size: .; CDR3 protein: CAWRDRVLRGYTF; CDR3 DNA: TGTGCCTGGAGAGACAGGGTTCTACGAGGCTACACCTTC
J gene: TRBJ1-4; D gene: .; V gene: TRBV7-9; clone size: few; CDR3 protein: CASSSPWGEKLFF; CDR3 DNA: TGTGCCAGCAGCTCCCCCTGGGGGGAAAAACTGTTTTTT
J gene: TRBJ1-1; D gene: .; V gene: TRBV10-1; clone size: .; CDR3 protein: CATSRGVGTTEAFF; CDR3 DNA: TGCGCCACTTCCAGGGGAGTGGGAACGACTGAAGCTTTCTTT
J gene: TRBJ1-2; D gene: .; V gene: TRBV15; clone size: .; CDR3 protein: CATSRDPDGGPYTF; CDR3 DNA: TGTGCCACCAGCAGAGATCCGGACGGTGGCCCCTACACCTTC
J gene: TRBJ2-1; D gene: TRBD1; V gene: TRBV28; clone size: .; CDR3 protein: CASTVPGTGYNEQFF; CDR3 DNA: TGTGCCAGCACCGTACCCGGGACAGGCTACAATGAGCAGTTCTTC
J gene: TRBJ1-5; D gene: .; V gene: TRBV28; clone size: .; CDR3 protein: CASTIGRDEHF; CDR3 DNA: TGTGCCAGCACCATAGGGCGGGACGAGCATTTT
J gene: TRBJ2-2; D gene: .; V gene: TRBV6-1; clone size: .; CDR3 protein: CASRGPDTGELFF; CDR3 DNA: TGTGCCAGCAGGGGTCCGGACACCGGGGAGCTGTTTTTT
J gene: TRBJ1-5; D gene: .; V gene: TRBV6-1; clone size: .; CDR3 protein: CASSERGDFFQPQHF; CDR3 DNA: TGTGCCAGCAGTGAACGTGGGGACTTTTTTCAGCCCCAGCATTTT
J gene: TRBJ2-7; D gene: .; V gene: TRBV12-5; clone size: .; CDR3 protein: CARVFTCSSYEQYF; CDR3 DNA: TGTGCTAGGGTTTTCACCTGCAGTTCGTACGAGCAGTACTTC
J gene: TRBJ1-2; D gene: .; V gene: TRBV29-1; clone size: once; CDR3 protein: CSVVGGVGDGYTF; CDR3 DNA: TGCAGCGTTGTCGGGGGAGTCGGGGATGGCTACACCTTC
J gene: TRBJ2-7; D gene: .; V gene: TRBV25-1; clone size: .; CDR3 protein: CASRSDTSYEQYF; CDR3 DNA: TGTGCCAGCCGATCGGACACATCCTACGAGCAGTACTTC